Listed here are 31 T cell receptor beta chains from one sample, sequenced in a study of CXCR3-negative and CXCR3-positive naive CD8 T cells. The study, taken as a whole, reports: Against CXCR3-negative naive cells, CXCR3-positive naive cells showed more hydrophobic TRB CDR3s.

cDNA libraries for TRB were generated by 5' RACE incorporating UMI labels. TCRdb re-called the 5' RACE reads; one entry per CDR3 protein, DNA not given. There are several thousand distinct CDR3 sequences in the sample, with 2% to 2.5% held by the top ten. Their cognate antigens are unknown. Sequencing was performed on naive CXCR3+ CD8+ T cells from blood. Noted subset: CD45RO-CCR7+CD27+CD95- naive CD8+ T cells expressing CXCR3 (TNR3+). The receptors come from a human donor in good health. Some clones in this sample may be carry-over from other donors' samples.

This clonotype ranks as medium-sized in terms of frequency. CDR3 loop: CSASSGRAYNEQFF. This rearrangement joins TRBV20-1 to TRBJ2-1; absent DNA, TCRdb's TRBD2 call cannot be checked. This CDR3 is built from 14 residues. Germline V lookup: CDR1 DFQATT, CDR2 SNEGSKA (reference sequence).

The CDR3 sequence: CSARDRAAQNTEAFF. V and J are TRBV20-1 and TRBJ1-1; TCRdb indicates TRBD1, and absent DNA this call remains unverified. Germline assignment: CDR1 DFQATT and CDR2 SNEGSKA (reference sequence). CDR3 length: 15 residues.

This clonotype ranks as medium-sized in terms of frequency. CDR3 amino acids: CASSASSYEQYF. This chain joins TRBV5-1 and TRBJ2-7. This CDR3 contains 12 residues. Looked up from germline, CDR1 is SGHRS and CDR2 is YFSETQ. The variable domain in full, completed from reference TRBV5-1 and TRBJ2-7, reads KAGVTQTPRYLIKTRGQQVTLSCSPISGHRSVSWYQQTPGQGLQFLFEYFSETQRNKGNFPGRFSGRQFSNSRSEMNVSTLELGDSALYLCASSASSYEQYFGPGTRLTVT.

The genes are TRBV5-8 and TRBJ1-6; TCRdb lists TRBD1, though no DNA is available to test this call. The CDR3 length is 16 residues. Germline V lookup: CDR1 SGHTS, CDR2 YDEGEE. CDR3: CASSSPGDRHNSPLHF.

Considering frequency, this clonotype is medium-sized. This chain links TRBV12-5 with TRBJ2-1; lacking DNA, the TRBD2 call made by TCRdb goes unchecked. The CDR3 consists of 16 residues. CDR1 and CDR2 from the germline V gene are LGHNT and FRNRAP. The CDR3 here is CASASPIKRGADEQFF.

The chain carries TRBV14 and TRBJ1-1. This CDR3 comprises 13 residues. Germline V gives CDR1 SGHDN, CDR2 FVKESK. The CDR3 is CASSHFPNREAFF.

Its frequency marks this clonotype as medium-sized. The rearrangement links TRBV27 to TRBJ1-1; the D call of TRBD1 rests on TCRdb alone, since no DNA is present to check it. The CDR3 is 12 residues long. Germline assignment: CDR1 MNHEY and CDR2 SMNVEV (reference sequence). The CDR3 spells CASSSRQPEAFF.

This clonotype registers medium-sized (0.01 to 0.1%) by frequency. The rearrangement links TRBV7-9 to TRBJ1-2. Per the germline V gene, CDR1 is SEHNR and CDR2 is FQNEAQ (reference sequence). The CDR3 is 14 amino acids. The CDR3 sequence: CASSFSEGGYGYTF.

Considering frequency, this clonotype is medium-sized. The rearrangement uses TRBV2 and TRBJ1-6; the D gene TCRdb calls, TRBD1, cannot be checked with no DNA. The CDR3 loop spans 13 amino acids. The V gene's germline CDR1 is SNHLY and CDR2 FYNNEI. CDR3 sequence reads: CASSPPETSPLHF. The entire variable domain, with the rest obtained from reference TRBV2 and TRBJ1-6, is as follows: EPEVTQTPSHQVTQMGQEVILRCVPISNHLYFYWYRQILGQKVEFLVSFYNNEISEKSEIFDDQFSVERPDGSNFTLKIRSTKLEDSAMYFCASSPPETSPLHFGNGTRLTVT.

This clonotype is deemed medium-sized (0.01 to 0.1%) by its frequency. The chain has TRBV16 and TRBJ1-5. Germline assignment: CDR1 KGHSY and CDR2 FQNENV. The CDR3 has 14 residues. This chain's CDR3 is CASSHGGVGQPQHF.

The V gene is TRBV27, the J gene TRBJ2-3; TCRdb lists TRBD1, though no DNA is available to test this call. This CDR3 has 15 amino acids. Germline V gene data show CDR1 as MNHEY and CDR2 as SMNVEV (reference sequence). The CDR3 protein is CASSFRDRVTDTQYF.

This clonotype is labeled medium-sized (0.01 to 0.1%) based on frequency. The chain recombines TRBV20-1 with TRBJ2-7; the TCRdb call, TRBD1, lacks DNA for checking. CDR1 and CDR2 from the germline V gene are DFQATT and SNEGSKA (reference sequence). The CDR3 runs to 12 residues. The CDR3 sequence is CSARLQGYEQYF.

This chain uses TRBV19 with TRBJ1-1. The CDR3 is made up of 13 amino acids. Germline V gives CDR1 LNHDA, CDR2 SQIVND (reference sequence). The CDR3 sequence: CASSITRNTEAFF.

Considering frequency, this clonotype is medium-sized. This sequence joins TRBV29-1 and TRBJ2-7; TCRdb names TRBD1, which stays unverified in the absence of DNA. The CDR3 covers 14 residues. Germline V lookup: CDR1 SQVTM, CDR2 ANQGSEA. This chain's CDR3 is CSVPTGGGGYEQYF.

The gene calls are TRBV3-1 and TRBJ2-5; TCRdb names TRBD1, which stays unverified in the absence of DNA. The CDR3 is 13 amino acids. Germline V gives CDR1 LGHDT, CDR2 YNNKEL (reference sequence). CDR3 residues: CASSYHRGETQYF.

In terms of frequency, this clonotype is medium-sized (0.01 to 0.1%). The V gene is TRBV20-1, the J gene TRBJ1-1. CDR3 length: 12 amino acids. The germline V gene encodes CDR1 DFQATT and CDR2 SNEGSKA (reference sequence). The CDR3 loop is CSARLGFTEAFF.

Judged by frequency, this clonotype is medium-sized (0.01 to 0.1%). The chain uses TRBV7-6 and TRBJ2-5; TCRdb's D call of TRBD1 is untestable without DNA. Germline CDR1 is SGHVS and CDR2 is FNYEAQ. The CDR3 runs to 13 residues. The chain's CDR3 is CASSYRVWETQYF.

This rearrangement joins TRBV18 to TRBJ1-1; absent DNA, TCRdb's TRBD1 call cannot be checked. The CDR3 loop spans 14 amino acids. Germline assignment: CDR1 KGHSH and CDR2 LQKENI. CDR3 residues: CASSPGDRGTEAFF.

The rearrangement joins TRBV6-2 or TRBV6-3 to TRBJ1-1; TCRdb names TRBD1, which stays unverified in the absence of DNA. This CDR3 has 14 amino acids. Germline V gene lookup returns CDR1 MNHEY and CDR2 SVGEGT. The CDR3 sequence is CASSRTGENTEAFF.

The chain employs TRBV29-1 and TRBJ2-7; TCRdb selects TRBD1, and the lack of DNA leaves this call unchecked. Germline V gives CDR1 SQVTM, CDR2 ANQGSEA. This CDR3 spans 13 amino acids. The chain's CDR3 is CSAQTGTGYEQYF.

The V and J genes are TRBV5-6 and TRBJ1-2; TCRdb picks TRBD1, but there is no DNA to check that call. Germline V gene sequence: CDR1 SGHDT, CDR2 YYEEEE. The CDR3 covers 14 residues. The CDR3 region is CASSLGQGDYGYTF.

The chain combines TRBV25-1 with TRBJ2-2; the D call of TRBD2 rests on TCRdb alone, since no DNA is present to check it. The CDR3 loop spans 15 amino acids. The germline V gene encodes CDR1 MGHDK and CDR2 SYGVNS. The CDR3 sequence: CASSKTSGATGELFF.

Frequency places this clonotype as medium-sized. The chain couples TRBV6-2 or TRBV6-3 to TRBJ2-1. This CDR3 region has 19 residues. Germline V gives CDR1 MNHEY, CDR2 SVGEGT. CDR3 sequence reads: CASSYAGAVWSPSYNEQFF.

In terms of frequency, this clonotype is medium-sized. The chain recombines TRBV28 with TRBJ1-2; TCRdb gives TRBD1 as the D gene, but with no DNA this cannot be confirmed. CDR1 and CDR2 (germline): MDHEN, SYDVKM. This CDR3 has 13 residues. The chain's CDR3 is CASSSAPIDGYTF.

This clonotype counts as medium-sized (0.01 to 0.1%) by frequency. The chain uses TRBV20-1 and TRBJ2-7; the D call from TCRdb, TRBD2, cannot be confirmed without DNA. This CDR3 contains 16 residues. Looked up from germline, CDR1 is DFQATT and CDR2 is SNEGSKA (reference sequence). CDR3 in amino acids: CSASPPERELSYEQYF.

In terms of frequency, this clonotype is medium-sized. The CDR3 spells CASSPGYEQYF. The V and J genes are TRBV25-1 and TRBJ2-7; lacking DNA, the TRBD1 call made by TCRdb goes unchecked. The CDR3 spans 11 residues. Germline CDR1 MGHDK, CDR2 SYGVNS.

V and J are TRBV20-1 and TRBJ2-2; TCRdb's D call, TRBD1, is unchecked because there is no DNA. This CDR3 spans 15 amino acids. Per germline, CDR1 DFQATT and CDR2 SNEGSKA (reference sequence). The CDR3 sequence: CSARPQSLNTGELFF.

The chain combines TRBV3-1 with TRBJ1-5; TCRdb returns TRBD1, unconfirmable since there is no DNA. Germline CDR1 is LGHDT and CDR2 is YNNKEL (reference sequence). The CDR3 runs to 16 residues. The CDR3 is CASSQGITGSNQPQHF.

The chain links TRBV2 to TRBJ2-1; there is no DNA to check the TCRdb D call of TRBD2. There are 11 residues in the CDR3. CDR1 is SNHLY, CDR2 FYNNEI, per germline. The CDR3 is CASSAQREQFF.

The V gene is TRBV7-9, the J gene TRBJ2-7. In germline, CDR1 is SEHNR, CDR2 FQNEAQ (reference sequence). The CDR3 runs to 12 residues. CDR3 loop: CASSMRLDEQYF.

The V call is TRBV2, the J call TRBJ2-7; the D gene TCRdb calls, TRBD1, cannot be checked with no DNA. The CDR3 runs to 13 residues. Germline CDR1 SNHLY, CDR2 FYNNEI. This CDR3 is CASFKDNTYEQYF.